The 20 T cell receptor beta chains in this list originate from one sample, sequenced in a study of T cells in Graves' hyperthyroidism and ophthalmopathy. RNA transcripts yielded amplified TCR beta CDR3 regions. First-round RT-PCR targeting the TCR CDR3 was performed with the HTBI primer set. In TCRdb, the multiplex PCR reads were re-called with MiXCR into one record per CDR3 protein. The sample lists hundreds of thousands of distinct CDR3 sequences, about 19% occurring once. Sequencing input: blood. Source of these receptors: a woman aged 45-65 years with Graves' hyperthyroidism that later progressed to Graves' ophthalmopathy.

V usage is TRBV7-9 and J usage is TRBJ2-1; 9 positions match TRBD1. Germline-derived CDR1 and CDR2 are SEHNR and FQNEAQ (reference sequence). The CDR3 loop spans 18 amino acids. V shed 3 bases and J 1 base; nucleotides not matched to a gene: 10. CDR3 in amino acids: CASSFERTGAISYNEQFF. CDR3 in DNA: TGTGCCAGCAGCTTCGAACGGACAGGGGCCATATCCTACAATGAGCAGTTCTTC.

CDR3 in amino acids: CSARATSGVYNEQFF. As DNA, the CDR3 is TGCAGTGCTAGAGCCACTAGCGGGGTGTACAATGAGCAGTTCTTC. The chain is built from TRBV20-1 and TRBJ2-1; TRBD2 agrees at 10 bases. The ends lost 1 base at V and 4 bases at J; junction bases unmatched: 4. This CDR3 contains 15 residues. In germline, CDR1 is DFQATT, CDR2 SNEGSKA (reference sequence).

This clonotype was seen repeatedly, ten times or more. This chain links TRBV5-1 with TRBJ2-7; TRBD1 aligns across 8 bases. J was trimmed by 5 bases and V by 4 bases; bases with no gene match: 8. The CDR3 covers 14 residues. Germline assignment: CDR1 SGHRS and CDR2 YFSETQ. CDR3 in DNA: TGCGCCAGCAGCCAAGGACAGGGTTGGGACGAGCAGTACTTC. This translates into CASSQGQGWDEQYF.

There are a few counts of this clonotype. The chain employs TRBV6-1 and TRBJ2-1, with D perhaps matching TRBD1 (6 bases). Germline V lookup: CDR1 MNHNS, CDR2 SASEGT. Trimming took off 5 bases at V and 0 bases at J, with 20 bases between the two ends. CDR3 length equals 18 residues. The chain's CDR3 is CASSTSRRGKSSYNEQFF. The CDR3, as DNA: TGTGCCAGCAGTACCTCCCGCAGGGGAAAGAGCTCCTACAATGAGCAGTTCTTC.

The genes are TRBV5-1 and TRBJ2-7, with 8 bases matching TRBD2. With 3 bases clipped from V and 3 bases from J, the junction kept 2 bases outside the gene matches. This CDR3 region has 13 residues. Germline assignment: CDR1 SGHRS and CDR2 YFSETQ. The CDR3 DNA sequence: TGCGCCAGCAGCTCCCGGGAGGGCTACGAGCAGTACTTC. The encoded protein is CASSSREGYEQYF. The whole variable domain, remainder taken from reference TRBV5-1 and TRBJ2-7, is KAGVTQTPRYLIKTRGQQVTLSCSPISGHRSVSWYQQTPGQGLQFLFEYFSETQRNKGNFPGRFSGRQFSNSRSEMNVSTLELGDSALYLCASSSREGYEQYFGPGTRLTVT.

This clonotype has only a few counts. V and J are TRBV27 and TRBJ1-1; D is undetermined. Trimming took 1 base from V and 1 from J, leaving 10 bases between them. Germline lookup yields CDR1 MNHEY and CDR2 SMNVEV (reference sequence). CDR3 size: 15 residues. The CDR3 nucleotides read TGTGCCAGCAGTTTATTTTCCGGCGGGAACACTGAAGCTTTCTTT. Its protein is CASSLFSGGNTEAFF.

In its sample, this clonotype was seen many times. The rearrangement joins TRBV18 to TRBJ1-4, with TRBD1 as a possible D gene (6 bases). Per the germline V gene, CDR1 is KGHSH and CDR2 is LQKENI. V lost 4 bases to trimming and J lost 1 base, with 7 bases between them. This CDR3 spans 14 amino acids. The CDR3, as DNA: TGTGCCAGCTCACTGGACAGAACTAATGAAAAACTGTTTTTT. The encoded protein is CASSLDRTNEKLFF.

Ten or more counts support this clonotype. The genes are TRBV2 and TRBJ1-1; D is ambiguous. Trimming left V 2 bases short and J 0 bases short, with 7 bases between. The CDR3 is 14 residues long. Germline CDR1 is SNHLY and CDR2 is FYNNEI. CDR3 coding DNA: TGTGCCAGCAGTGAACTAGGGATGAACACTGAAGCTTTCTTT. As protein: CASSELGMNTEAFF.

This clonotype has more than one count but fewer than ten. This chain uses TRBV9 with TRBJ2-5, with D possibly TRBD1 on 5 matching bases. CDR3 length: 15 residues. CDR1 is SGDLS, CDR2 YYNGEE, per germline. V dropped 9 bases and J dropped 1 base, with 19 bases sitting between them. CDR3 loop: CATARNWGPQETQYF. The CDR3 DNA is TGTGCCACCGCAAGAAACTGGGGCCCCCAAGAGACCCAGTACTTC. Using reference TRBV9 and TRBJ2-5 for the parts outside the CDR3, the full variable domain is DSGVTQTPKHLITATGQRVTLRCSPRSGDLSVYWYQQSLDQGLQFLIQYYNGEERAKGNILERFSAQQFPDLHSELNLSSLELGDSALYFCATARNWGPQETQYFGPGTRLLVL.

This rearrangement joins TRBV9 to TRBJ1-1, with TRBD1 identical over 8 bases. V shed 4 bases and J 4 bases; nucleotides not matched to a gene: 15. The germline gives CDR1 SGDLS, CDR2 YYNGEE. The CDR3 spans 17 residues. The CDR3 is CASSPRTGRERGTEAFF. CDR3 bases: TGTGCCAGCAGCCCCAGGACAGGGCGTGAGAGAGGCACTGAAGCTTTCTTT.

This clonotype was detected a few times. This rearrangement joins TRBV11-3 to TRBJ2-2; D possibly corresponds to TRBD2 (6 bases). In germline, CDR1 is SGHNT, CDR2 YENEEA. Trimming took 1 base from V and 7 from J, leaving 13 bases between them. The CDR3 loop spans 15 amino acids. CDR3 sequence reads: CASSLGTKSNGELFF. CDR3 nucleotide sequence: TGTGCCAGCAGCTTAGGGACTAAATCCAACGGGGAGCTGTTTTTT.

Here the CDR3 reads CASSETRFQETQYF. CDR3 nucleotides: TGTGCCAGCAGCGAAACTAGATTCCAAGAGACCCAGTACTTC. This chain uses TRBV9 with TRBJ2-5; D might be TRBD2 (5 bases). The V end lost 3 bases, the J end lost 1 base, and 10 bases lay between the germline ends. Germline V gene sequence: CDR1 SGDLS, CDR2 YYNGEE. This CDR3 contains 14 residues. Based on the CDR3 plus reference TRBV9 and TRBJ2-5, the full variable domain is DSGVTQTPKHLITATGQRVTLRCSPRSGDLSVYWYQQSLDQGLQFLIQYYNGEERAKGNILERFSAQQFPDLHSELNLSSLELGDSALYFCASSETRFQETQYFGPGTRLLVL.

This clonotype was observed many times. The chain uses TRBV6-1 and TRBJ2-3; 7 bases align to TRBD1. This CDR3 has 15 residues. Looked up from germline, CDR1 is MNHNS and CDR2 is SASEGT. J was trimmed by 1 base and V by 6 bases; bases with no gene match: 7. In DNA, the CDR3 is TGTGCCAGCAGGCGAATGGGACAGCGCACAGATACGCAGTATTTT. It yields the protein CASRRMGQRTDTQYF.

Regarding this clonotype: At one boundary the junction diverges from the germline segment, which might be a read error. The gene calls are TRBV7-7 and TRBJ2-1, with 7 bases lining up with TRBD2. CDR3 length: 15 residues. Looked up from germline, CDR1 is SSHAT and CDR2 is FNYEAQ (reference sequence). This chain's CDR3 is CASSYGLGGYNEQFF. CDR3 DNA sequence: TGTGCTAGCAGCTACGGACTAGGCGGCTACAATGAGCAGTTCTTC. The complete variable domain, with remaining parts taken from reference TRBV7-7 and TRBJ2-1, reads GAGVSQSPRYKVTKRGQDVTLRCDPISSHATLYWYQQALGQGPEFLTYFNYEAQPDKSGLPSDRFSAERPEGSISTLTIQRTEQRDSAMYRCASSYGLGGYNEQFFGPGTRLTVL.

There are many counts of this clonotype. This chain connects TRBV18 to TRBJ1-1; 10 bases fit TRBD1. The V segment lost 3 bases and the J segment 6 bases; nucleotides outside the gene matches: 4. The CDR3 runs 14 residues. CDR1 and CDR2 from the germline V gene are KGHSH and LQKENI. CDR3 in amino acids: CASSPKDRGAEAFF. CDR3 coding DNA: TGTGCCAGCTCACCCAAGGACAGGGGGGCTGAAGCTTTCTTT.

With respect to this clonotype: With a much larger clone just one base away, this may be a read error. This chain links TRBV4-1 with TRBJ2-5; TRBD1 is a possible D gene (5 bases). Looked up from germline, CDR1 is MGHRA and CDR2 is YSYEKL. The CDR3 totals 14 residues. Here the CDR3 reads CVSSRQTEKETQYF. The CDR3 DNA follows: TGCGTCAGCAGCCGCCAGACAGAGAAAGAGACCCAGTACTTC.

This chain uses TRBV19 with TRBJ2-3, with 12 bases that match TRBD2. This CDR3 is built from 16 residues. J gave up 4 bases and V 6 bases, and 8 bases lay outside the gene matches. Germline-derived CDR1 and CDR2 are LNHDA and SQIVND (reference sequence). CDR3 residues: CASRNLAGGPSDTQYF. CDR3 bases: TGTGCCAGTAGGAACCTAGCGGGGGGGCCCTCAGATACGCAGTATTTT.

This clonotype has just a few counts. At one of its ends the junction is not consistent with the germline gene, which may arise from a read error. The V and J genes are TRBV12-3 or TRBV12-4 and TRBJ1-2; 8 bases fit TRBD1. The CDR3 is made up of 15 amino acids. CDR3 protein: CANSYRDRPNYGYTF. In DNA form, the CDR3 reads TGTGCCAACAGTTACCGGGACAGGCCCAACTATGGCTACACCTTC.

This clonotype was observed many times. The CDR3 nucleotides are TGTGCCGGCGGACAGGGGGCAGGGGAAGCTTTCTTT. Protein: CAGGQGAGEAFF. The chain recombines TRBV13 with TRBJ1-1; the match to TRBD1 covers 11 bases. Trimming took 11 bases from V and 8 from J; bases not matched to a gene: 7. The CDR3 is 12 residues long. From germline, CDR1 is PRHDT and CDR2 FYEKMQ (reference sequence).

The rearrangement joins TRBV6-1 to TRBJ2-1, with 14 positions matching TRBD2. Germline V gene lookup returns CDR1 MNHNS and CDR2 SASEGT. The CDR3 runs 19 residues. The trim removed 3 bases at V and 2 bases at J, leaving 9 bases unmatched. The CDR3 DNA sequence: TGTGCCAGCAGTGAGTACCCCGGGACTAGCGGGGGTACCTACAATGAGCAGTTCTTC. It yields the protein CASSEYPGTSGGTYNEQFF.